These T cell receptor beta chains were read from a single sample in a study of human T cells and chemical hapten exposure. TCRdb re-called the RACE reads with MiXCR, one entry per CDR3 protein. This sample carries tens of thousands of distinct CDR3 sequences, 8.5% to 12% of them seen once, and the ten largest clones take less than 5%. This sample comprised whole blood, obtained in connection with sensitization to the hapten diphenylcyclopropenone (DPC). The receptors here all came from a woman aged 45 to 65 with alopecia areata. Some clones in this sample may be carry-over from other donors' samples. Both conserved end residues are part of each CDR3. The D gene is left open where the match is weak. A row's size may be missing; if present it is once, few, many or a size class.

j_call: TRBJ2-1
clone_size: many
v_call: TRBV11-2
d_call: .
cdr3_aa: CASRRSSNEQFF
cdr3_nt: TGTGCCAGCAGGAGGTCTTCCAATGAGCAGTTCTTC

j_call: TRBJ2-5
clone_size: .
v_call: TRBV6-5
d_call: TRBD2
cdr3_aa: CASSYGTSGSRVTQYF
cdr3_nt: TGTGCCAGCAGTTACGGGACTAGCGGGAGCAGGGTGACCCAGTACTTC

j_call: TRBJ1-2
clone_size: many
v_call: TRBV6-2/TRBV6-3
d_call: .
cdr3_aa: CASRKVPPNYGYTF
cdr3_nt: TGTGCCAGCAGAAAGGTGCCTCCTAACTATGGCTACACCTTC

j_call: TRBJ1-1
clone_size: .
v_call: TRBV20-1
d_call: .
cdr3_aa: CSARTVQGENTEAFF
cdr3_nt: TGCAGTGCTAGAACAGTACAGGGAGAGAACACTGAAGCTTTCTTT

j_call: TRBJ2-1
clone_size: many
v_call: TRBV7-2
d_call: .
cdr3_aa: CASSLGSSYNEQFF
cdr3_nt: TGTGCCAGCAGCTTAGGGAGCTCCTACAATGAGCAGTTCTTC

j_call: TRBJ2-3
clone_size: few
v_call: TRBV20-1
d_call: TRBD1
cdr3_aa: CSARDPTGGPDTQYF
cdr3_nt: TGCAGTGCTAGAGATCCGACAGGGGGCCCAGATACGCAGTATTTT

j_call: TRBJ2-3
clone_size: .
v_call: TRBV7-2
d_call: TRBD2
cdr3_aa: CASSSSGTSFVTQYF
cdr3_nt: TGTGCCAGCAGCTCTTCCGGGACTAGCTTTGTTACGCAGTATTTT

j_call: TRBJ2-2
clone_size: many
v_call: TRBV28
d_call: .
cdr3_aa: CASRTSWGRLNTGELFF
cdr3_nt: TGTGCCAGCAGAACAAGCTGGGGGAGATTGAACACCGGGGAGCTGTTTTTT

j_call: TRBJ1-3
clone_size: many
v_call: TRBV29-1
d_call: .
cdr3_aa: CSGYFDSGNTIYF
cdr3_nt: TGCAGCGGGTACTTCGACTCTGGAAACACCATATATTTT

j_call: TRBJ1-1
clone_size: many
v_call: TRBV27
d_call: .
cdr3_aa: CASSFSGSRVTLDTEAFF
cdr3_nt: TGTGCCAGCAGTTTCTCGGGTTCCAGGGTGACATTGGACACTGAAGCTTTCTTT

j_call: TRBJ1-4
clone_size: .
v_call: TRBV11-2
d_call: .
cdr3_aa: CASSLTGGNEKLFF
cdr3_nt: TGTGCCAGCAGCCTGACGGGGGGAAATGAAAAACTGTTTTTT

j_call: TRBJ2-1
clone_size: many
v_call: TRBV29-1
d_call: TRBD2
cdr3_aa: CSAGLAERSEQFF
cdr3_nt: TGCAGCGCCGGACTAGCGGAAAGGAGTGAGCAGTTCTTC

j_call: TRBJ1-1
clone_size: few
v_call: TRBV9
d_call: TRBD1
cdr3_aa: CASSVLQGDTEAFF
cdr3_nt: TGTGCCAGCAGCGTTTTACAGGGGGACACTGAAGCTTTCTTT

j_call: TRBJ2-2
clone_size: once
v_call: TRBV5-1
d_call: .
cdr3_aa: CASSLDSRGNTGELFF
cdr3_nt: TGCGCCAGCAGCTTGGATTCCAGGGGGAACACCGGGGAGCTGTTTTTT

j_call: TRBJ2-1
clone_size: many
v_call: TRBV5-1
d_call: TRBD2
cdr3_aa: CASSMGLAGGRSYNEQFF
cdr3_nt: TGCGCCAGCAGCATGGGACTAGCGGGAGGGCGGTCCTACAATGAGCAGTTCTTC

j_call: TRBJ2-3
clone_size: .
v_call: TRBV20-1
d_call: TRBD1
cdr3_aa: CSAVGTGSTDTQYF
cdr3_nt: TGCAGTGCTGTAGGGACAGGGAGCACAGATACGCAGTATTTT

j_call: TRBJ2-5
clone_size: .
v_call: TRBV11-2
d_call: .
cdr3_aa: CASSPGETQYF
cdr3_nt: TGTGCCAGCAGCCCTGGGGAGACCCAGTACTTC

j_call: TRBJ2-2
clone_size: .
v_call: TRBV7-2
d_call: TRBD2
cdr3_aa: CASSLPLAGALGKLFF
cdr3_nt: TGTGCCAGCAGCTTACCACTAGCGGGAGCTTTAGGGAAGCTGTTTTTT

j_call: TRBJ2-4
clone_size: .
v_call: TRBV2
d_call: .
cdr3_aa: CASSEVTPGLGYF
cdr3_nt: TGTGCCAGCAGTGAAGTTACCCCGGGGCTGGGGTACTTC